The rows below give T cell receptor beta chains drawn from one sample of a study of shared clonotypes between healthy human individuals. Assay used: immunoSEQ multiplex PCR; TCRdb lists only in-frame clones, some missing. The sample consists of approximately 2.4 million clones, nearly 97% of them appearing once. What was sequenced was naive CD4+ T cells sorted from blood. All receptors derive from a man in his late teens or twenties in good health. The CDR3 runs from the conserved cysteine through the conserved F or W. D genes are given only for firm matches. Only part of the rows carry a size: once, few, many, or a class if the clone is expanded.

J gene,D gene,clone size,V gene,CDR3 DNA,CDR3 protein
TRBJ2-7,.,.,TRBV10-3,TGTGCCATCAGTGAGCTGCAGGGCTCCTACGAGCAGTACTTC,CAISELQGSYEQYF
TRBJ1-1,TRBD1,.,TRBV5-1,TGCGCCAGCAGGGGCACTGGACAGGGCACTGAAGCTTTCTTT,CASRGTGQGTEAFF
TRBJ2-2,.,.,TRBV25-1,TGTGCCAGCAGTGAATCGGACTTGGACACCGGGGAGCTGTTTTTT,CASSESDLDTGELFF
TRBJ2-1,.,.,TRBV6-5,TGTGCCAGCAGGACACAGGGTTCCTACAATGAGCAGTTCTTC,CASRTQGSYNEQFF
TRBJ2-5,TRBD2,.,TRBV11-2,TGTGCCAGCAGCTATAGCGGGGGGGAGACCCAGTACTTC,CASSYSGGETQYF
TRBJ2-2,.,.,TRBV30,TGTGCCTGGAAGGGCAGGAACACCGGGGAGCTGTTTTTT,CAWKGRNTGELFF
TRBJ2-5,TRBD1,.,TRBV28,TGTGCCAGCAGCTCAGGGGGCCACGAAGAGACCCAGTACTTC,CASSSGGHEETQYF
TRBJ1-5,.,few,TRBV5-1,TGCGCCAGCAGCTTGGGGCCACAGGGAAGCAATCAGCCCCAGCATTTT,CASSLGPQGSNQPQHF
TRBJ2-7,TRBD2,.,TRBV30,TGTGCCTGGAGTGTACCGAGGGCCCGGCGGGGGTCCTACGAGCAGTACTTC,CAWSVPRARRGSYEQYF
TRBJ2-7,.,.,TRBV27,TGTGCCAGCAGAGTTTCAAGAGTGGCTCCCTACGAGCAGTACTTC,CASRVSRVAPYEQYF
TRBJ2-7,.,.,TRBV19,TGTGCCAGTAGTAACGCCGGGAAGACCGGGTACGAGCAGTACTTC,CASSNAGKTGYEQYF
TRBJ2-7,.,.,TRBV5-1,TGCGCCAGCAGCTCAGGGGTGGGTAGTGAGCAGTACTTC,CASSSGVGSEQYF
TRBJ2-5,.,.,TRBV5-1,TGCGCCAGCAGCTTGAGAGGCCAAGAGACCCAGTACTTC,CASSLRGQETQYF
TRBJ1-2,TRBD1,.,TRBV10-2,TGCGCCACCCGTGGACAGGGAATTGGCTATGGCTACACCTTC,CATRGQGIGYGYTF
TRBJ1-6,.,.,TRBV10-1,TGCGCCAGCAGTGCCGGACCGCTATCCAATTCACCCCTCCACTTT,CASSAGPLSNSPLHF
TRBJ2-5,TRBD2,.,TRBV29-1,TGCAGCGCCGAGGCGGGAGGAGAGACCCAGTACTTC,CSAEAGGETQYF
TRBJ1-2,TRBD1,.,TRBV6-5,TGTGCCAGCAGTTACTCTTCGGGACAGGGCCACTATGGCTACACCTTC,CASSYSSGQGHYGYTF
TRBJ2-1,.,once,TRBV7-2,TGTGCCAGCAGCGCCTATCTCGGGAGCGATGAGCAGTTCTTC,CASSAYLGSDEQFF
TRBJ2-7,TRBD1,.,TRBV5-1,TGCGCCAGCAGCCCCGGGACAGCCAACTATGAGCAGTACTTC,CASSPGTANYEQYF
TRBJ1-6,.,.,TRBV7-2,TGTGCCAGCAGCTTAAGTGGTAATTCACCCCTCCACTTT,CASSLSGNSPLHF
TRBJ2-7,TRBD2,.,TRBV7-2,TGTGCCAGCAGCCATCTAGCGGGGCCAGGCTCCTACGAGCAGTACTTC,CASSHLAGPGSYEQYF
TRBJ1-5,.,once,TRBV19,TGTGCCAGTAGTACAACAGGGACAAGCAATCAGCCCCAGCATTTT,CASSTTGTSNQPQHF
TRBJ2-2,.,.,TRBV4-3,TGCGCCAGCAGCCAAGATCTAGGTGGTAGAAACACCGGGGAGCTGTTTTTT,CASSQDLGGRNTGELFF
TRBJ1-1,.,.,TRBV11-2,TGTGCCAGCAGCTTAGGGGTCGGGGTTGGGTCTGAAGCTTTCTTT,CASSLGVGVGSEAFF
TRBJ1-3,TRBD1,.,TRBV6-5,TGTGCCAGCAGGCAACAGGGGGCGCGGGGAAACACCATATATTTT,CASRQQGARGNTIYF
TRBJ2-7,TRBD1,once,TRBV9,TGTGCCAGCAGCGTAGGGGGACAGCGCTACGAGCAGTACTTC,CASSVGGQRYEQYF
TRBJ1-4,.,.,TRBV13,TGTGCCAGCAGCACACAGGGAGAGAAACTGTTTTTT,CASSTQGEKLFF
TRBJ1-5,.,once,TRBV7-8,TGTGCCAGCAGCCCTAGGGCCTCCGCGGTAGAGGGGCCCCAGCATTTT,CASSPRASAVEGPQHF
TRBJ1-5,TRBD1,once,TRBV2,TGTGCCAGCACGGGACAGGGGACCGACGGTCAGCCCCAGCATTTT,CASTGQGTDGQPQHF
TRBJ2-2,.,once,TRBV6-5,TGTGCCACCTGGGTCAGCTATACCGGGGAGCTGTTTTTT,CATWVSYTGELFF
TRBJ1-2,TRBD1,.,TRBV27,TGTGCCAGCAGTCAACTTCTGGGACAGAGATCAAGCAGGGATGGCTACACCTTC,CASSQLLGQRSSRDGYTF
TRBJ1-2,.,.,TRBV5-8,TGTGCCAGCAGCTTGGAGCGGGTGGGCTACACCTTC,CASSLERVGYTF
TRBJ2-5,.,.,TRBV5-1,TGCGCCAGCAGCTCGGAGGGGCGGCTAGGGCGGGAAGAGACCCAGTACTTC,CASSSEGRLGREETQYF
TRBJ1-1,.,.,TRBV5-1,TGCGCCAGCACCCTTATGAATAGGGCGAACACTGAAGCTTTCTTT,CASTLMNRANTEAFF
TRBJ1-5,.,.,TRBV6-6,TGTGCCAGCAGTTACATTCACCTCCAGCCCCAGCATTTT,CASSYIHLQPQHF
TRBJ2-7,.,.,TRBV6-5,TGTGCCAGCAGCCGTGCGGGGAGCTCCTACGAGCAGTACTTC,CASSRAGSSYEQYF
TRBJ1-1,TRBD1,.,TRBV16,TGTGCCAGCAGCCCACAGGGGGCGCGGAACACTGAAGCTTTCTTT,CASSPQGARNTEAFF
TRBJ2-3,.,.,TRBV5-1,TGCGCCAGCAGCTTGGTAGGGGTCGGGACAGATACGCAGTATTTT,CASSLVGVGTDTQYF
TRBJ1-1,TRBD1,.,TRBV28,TGTGCCAGCATAGTACAGGGGGCATCTAGGACTGAAGCTTTCTTT,CASIVQGASRTEAFF
TRBJ2-3,.,.,TRBV30,TGTGCCTGGAGCTCCAGGCGAGTGGGTCCCCAAGGCGCAGATACGCAGTATTTT,CAWSSRRVGPQGADTQYF